Listed here are 15 T cell receptor beta chains from one sample, sequenced in a study of shared clonotypes between healthy human individuals. Using immunoSEQ multiplex PCR, the repertoire was profiled, and TCRdb retains in-frame clones only, with some absent. Among approximately 620,000 clones, less than 98% were seen once, and the ten largest hold about 0.06%. Material: naive CD4+ T cells sorted from blood. Subset here: CD45RA+ positively selected. Source of these receptors: a woman in her thirties in good health.

The chain has TRBV28 and TRBJ2-5, with D possibly matching TRBD2 (7 bases). The closer fit of TRBJ2-7 to the DNA end suggests the J call may be wrong. CDR1 and CDR2 (germline): MDHEN, SYDVKM. The CDR3 covers 17 residues. The DNA of the CDR3 is TGTGCCAGCAATCCTAGCGACGGGGAGGGGGATCACTACGAGCAGTACTTC. It specifies CASNPSDGEGDHYEQYF.

The CDR3 here is CASSGGGTGNTIYF. As DNA, the CDR3 is TGTGCCAGCAGTGGGGGTGGAACTGGAAACACCATATATTTT. The J gene is TRBJ1-3, the V gene TRBV9, with D tentatively TRBD1 (5 bases). V dropped 5 bases and J dropped 2 bases, with 11 bases sitting between them. CDR3 length: 14 amino acids. Germline CDR1 SGDLS, CDR2 YYNGEE.

This clone appeared a single time. The chain couples TRBV29-1 to TRBJ2-1, with TRBD1 identical over 9 bases. V shed 7 bases, J shed 15 bases, and the junction held 19 bases outside the gene matches. The CDR3 contains 14 residues. Germline assignment: CDR1 SQVTM and CDR2 ANQGSEA. The CDR3 loop reads CSATQGQGATNSFF. Written as DNA, the CDR3 is TGCAGCGCAACACAGGGACAGGGTGCCACCAACTCGTTCTTC.

This chain links TRBV7-8 with TRBJ1-5; D gene uncertain. Germline assignment: CDR1 SGHVS and CDR2 FQNEAQ. Deletions cut 5 bases from V and 0 bases from J, with 14 bases between. The CDR3 extends over 16 amino acids. The CDR3 region has the DNA TGTGCCAGCAGCCTGAAACGCTTCCCTAGCAATCAGCCCCAGCATTTT. Protein product: CASSLKRFPSNQPQHF.

The chain links TRBV5-1 to TRBJ2-7; the D is unclear. V dropped 1 base and J dropped 2 bases, with 10 bases sitting between them. The CDR3 is 14 residues long. The germline V gene has CDR1 SGHRS and CDR2 YFSETQ. The CDR3 coding sequence is TGCGCCAGCAGCTTGCGCTTCAGTACCTACGAGCAGTACTTC. The encoded protein is CASSLRFSTYEQYF.

The chain recombines TRBV5-6 with TRBJ2-5; perhaps TRBD1 as D (6 bases). The J call may be incorrect, as the DNA end agrees better with TRBJ2-7. The CDR3 length is 14 residues. Germline CDR1 SGHDT, CDR2 YYEEEE. The CDR3 loop is CASSSTGIPYEQYF. CDR3 DNA: TGTGCCAGCAGCTCCACAGGGATCCCCTACGAGCAGTACTTC.

The chain recombines TRBV7-9 with TRBJ1-2; TRBD1 is a possible D gene (6 bases). V dropped 8 bases and J dropped 7 bases, with 20 bases sitting between them. The CDR3 is made up of 14 amino acids. Germline CDR1 is SEHNR and CDR2 is FQNEAQ (reference sequence). The CDR3 DNA sequence: TGTGCCAGCGACGGACAGCATAACTGGGGTGGCTACACCTTC. Translated: CASDGQHNWGGYTF.

The chain links TRBV28 to TRBJ2-5; D possibly matches TRBD1 or TRBD2 (5 bases each). The CDR3 is 13 amino acids. The germline V and J ends were trimmed by 6 bases and 3 bases, with 11 bases remaining between them. Germline loops: CDR1 MDHEN, CDR2 SYDVKM. Here the CDR3 reads CASRTWGKETQYF. CDR3 DNA sequence: TGTGCCAGCAGGACTTGGGGGAAAGAGACCCAGTACTTC.

V gene TRBV7-7 combines with J gene TRBJ2-3; 7 nucleotides agree with TRBD2. Germline V gene lookup returns CDR1 SSHAT and CDR2 FNYEAQ (reference sequence). J was trimmed by 12 bases and V by 5 bases; bases with no gene match: 8. The CDR3 sequence is 12 residues long. The CDR3, as DNA: TGTGCCAGCAGCGGAGCGGGCGGGAGTCAGTATTTT. Amino acids: CASSGAGGSQYF.

This rearrangement joins TRBV18 to TRBJ2-7; 8 bases fit TRBD1. V lost 5 bases, J lost 5 bases, and 8 bases stayed unmatched. This CDR3 spans 14 amino acids. The V gene's germline CDR1 is KGHSH and CDR2 LQKENI. The DNA for the CDR3 is TGTGCCAGCTCAAGATCCGGGACAGGTGACGAGCAGTACTTC. This sequence encodes CASSRSGTGDEQYF.

The chain combines TRBV11-2 with TRBJ2-3, with D unresolved. The V end was cut by 5 bases, the J end by 2 bases, with 8 bases between. The CDR3 runs 13 residues. CDR1 SGHAT and CDR2 FQNNGV come from the germline V gene. This chain's CDR3 is CASSPTVTDTQYF. Written as DNA, the CDR3 is TGTGCCAGCAGCCCTACAGTCACAGATACGCAGTATTTT.

As DNA, the CDR3 is TGTGCCAGCAGTGAAGGGCTAGCGGGAACTTACGAGCAGTACTTC. Protein: CASSEGLAGTYEQYF. The V gene is TRBV2, the J gene TRBJ2-7; TRBD2 aligns across 9 bases. The CDR3 covers 15 residues. Trimming cost V 1 base and J 4 bases; bases outside gene matches: 5. Germline V CDR1 and CDR2: SNHLY, FYNNEI.

The chain recombines TRBV27 with TRBJ1-3; 7 bases agree with TRBD1. The CDR3 contains 15 residues. Germline CDR1 is MNHEY and CDR2 is SMNVEV (reference sequence). The V gene end was trimmed by 2 bases and the J gene end by 8 bases; junction bases not matched to a gene: 9. CDR3 nucleotide sequence: TGTGCCAGCAGTTTAACCGGGACAGCAGTCGACACCATATATTTT. Translated, it gives CASSLTGTAVDTIYF.

CDR3 loop: CASSLGLAGHGELFF. The DNA of the CDR3 is TGCGCCAGCAGCTTGGGACTAGCGGGACACGGGGAGCTGTTTTTT. The gene calls are TRBV5-1 and TRBJ2-2; 11 positions match TRBD2. Germline CDR1 reads SGHRS; CDR2 reads YFSETQ. CDR3 length equals 15 residues. Germline trimming cut 0 bases from V and 7 bases from J; bases unmatched to any gene: 2.

V usage is TRBV5-1 and J usage is TRBJ2-5; D is possibly TRBD1 (6 bases). With 4 bases removed from V and 5 bases from J, the gap between germline ends came to 18 bases. Germline V gene lookup returns CDR1 SGHRS and CDR2 YFSETQ. The CDR3 length is 15 residues. CDR3 residues: CASSPTYKRGETQYF. CDR3 in DNA: TGCGCCAGCAGCCCAACCTACAAGAGGGGGGAGACCCAGTACTTC.